The 20 T cell receptor beta chains below were found in one sample sequenced in a study of B cell selection in AIRE deficiency. CD4+CD127+ cells were sorted as the conventional CD4 T cells. Using immunoSEQ multiplex PCR, the repertoire was profiled, and TCRdb retains in-frame clones only, with some absent. The sample consists of 20,000 to 25,000 clones, roughly 97% of them appearing once. The specimen was conventional CD4+ T cells sorted from PBMCs. These receptors were collected from a human donor with AIRE deficiency.

The gene calls are TRBV4-2 and TRBJ2-2; 8 nucleotides agree with TRBD2. The CDR3 is 17 residues long. CDR1 is LGHNA and CDR2 is YNFKEQ in the germline V gene. Trimming at V came to 1 base and at J to 5 bases, leaving 9 bases not matched to a gene. The CDR3 nucleotides read TGTGCCAGCAGCCAAGGGCGAGCGGGAGCGGGGACCGGGGAGCTGTTTTTT. Protein product: CASSQGRAGAGTGELFF.

This clone appeared a single time. The chain carries TRBV4-2 and TRBJ2-2; maybe TRBD2 (6 bases). Trimming took off 4 bases at V and 2 bases at J, with 14 bases between the two ends. This CDR3 spans 16 amino acids. Germline V gene lookup returns CDR1 LGHNA and CDR2 YNFKEQ. This CDR3 reads CASSPIAGGNTGELFF. CDR3 nucleotides: TGTGCCAGCAGCCCTATTGCCGGGGGAAACACCGGGGAGCTGTTTTTT.

This chain links TRBV6-5 with TRBJ2-1; D is unclear. The germline CDR1 and CDR2 sequences are MNHEY and SVGAGI. The CDR3 runs to 14 residues. V was clipped by 3 bases and J by 7 bases, with 13 bases between them. The CDR3 reads CASSYSQLKNEQFF. The CDR3 DNA sequence: TGTGCCAGCAGTTATTCACAGCTAAAGAATGAGCAGTTCTTC.

This chain connects TRBV6-1 to TRBJ1-5; possibly TRBD1 for D (5 bases). Germline assignment: CDR1 MNHNS and CDR2 SASEGT. The CDR3 contains 15 residues. V lost 4 bases and J 5 bases, leaving 15 bases between the germline ends. The CDR3 coding sequence is TGTGCCAGCAGTGTTCAGGGTCGGAGGGATCAGCCCCAGCATTTT. Protein product: CASSVQGRRDQPQHF.

The V gene is TRBV7-3, the J gene TRBJ2-7; D is ambiguous. Trimming took off 1 base at V and 6 bases at J, with 7 bases between the two ends. Germline CDR1 SGHTA, CDR2 FQGTGA. This CDR3 has 12 amino acids. In nucleotides, the CDR3 is TGTGCCAGCAGCTTAAACGGTGGCGAGCAGTACTTC. This gives the protein CASSLNGGEQYF.

The chain employs TRBV30 and TRBJ1-3; D gene ambiguous. CDR3 length: 14 amino acids. The germline V and J ends were trimmed by 0 bases and 3 bases, with 9 bases remaining between them. In germline, CDR1 is GTSNPN, CDR2 SVGIG (reference sequence). The CDR3 DNA reads as TGTGCCTGGAGTGTACGCACTTTTGGAAACACCATATATTTT. It encodes CAWSVRTFGNTIYF. The variable domain in full, completed from reference TRBV30 and TRBJ1-3, reads SQTIHQWPATLVQPVGSPLSLECTVEGTSNPNLYWYRQAAGRGLQLLFYSVGIGQISSEVPQNLSASRPQDRQFILSSKKLLLSDSGFYLCAWSVRTFGNTIYFGEGSWLTVV.

V usage is TRBV5-8 and J usage is TRBJ2-7, with 8 bases aligning to TRBD1. Germline V CDR1 and CDR2: SGHTS, YDEGEE. Losses at the gene ends were 1 base for V and 4 bases for J; bases not matched to a gene: 7. The CDR3 length is 15 residues. CDR3 nucleotides: TGTGCCAGCAGCTTGATGGGGACAGGCCCTTACGAGCAGTACTTC. This gives the protein CASSLMGTGPYEQYF.

This clone appeared once. The chain combines TRBV4-2 with TRBJ2-3; D is uncertain. In germline, CDR1 is LGHNA, CDR2 YNFKEQ. The CDR3 length is 14 residues. V lost 0 bases and J lost 4, with 8 bases in between. The CDR3 is CASSQEWGADTQYF. CDR3 DNA sequence: TGTGCCAGCAGCCAAGAGTGGGGTGCAGATACGCAGTATTTT.

The chain links TRBV19 to TRBJ2-6; TRBD2 matches 12 bases. This CDR3 contains 18 residues. J lost 0 bases, V lost 11 bases, and 11 bases had no gene match. The germline V gene has CDR1 LNHDA and CDR2 SQIVND (reference sequence). CDR3 coding DNA: TGTGCCTCTACCCGGACTAGCGGGAAATCCTCTGGGGCCAACGTCCTGACTTTC. Its protein product is CASTRTSGKSSGANVLTF.

The gene calls are TRBV28 and TRBJ2-7; 8 bases agree with TRBD2. V lost 3 bases, J lost 3 bases, and 4 bases stayed unmatched. Germline loops: CDR1 MDHEN, CDR2 SYDVKM. The CDR3 extends over 14 amino acids. The CDR3 loop reads CASSFGGGFYEQYF. The CDR3 DNA is TGTGCCAGCAGTTTCGGGGGGGGGTTCTACGAGCAGTACTTC.

The rearrangement joins TRBV9 to TRBJ2-1, with TRBD2 matching over 11 bases. The CDR3 extends over 17 amino acids. V gave up 4 bases and J gave up 7 bases; unmatched junction bases: 13. Per the germline V gene, CDR1 is SGDLS and CDR2 is YYNGEE. CDR3: CASSSVLLAGVRNEQFF. CDR3 bases: TGTGCCAGCAGCTCGGTCTTACTAGCGGGAGTAAGAAATGAGCAGTTCTTC.

Here the CDR3 reads CAISESVVGGGYSYNEQFF. CDR3 sequence (DNA): TGTGCCATCAGTGAGTCGGTTGTCGGAGGGGGGTACTCCTACAATGAGCAGTTCTTC. The chain joins TRBV10-3 to TRBJ2-1, with D perhaps TRBD1 or TRBD2 (6 bases each). Germline lookup yields CDR1 ENHRY and CDR2 SYGVKD. V was shortened by 0 bases and J by 0 bases, with 18 bases between the two germline ends. The CDR3 totals 19 residues.

The V and J genes are TRBV9 and TRBJ2-3; the D gene is possibly TRBD2 (6 bases). The germline V gene encodes CDR1 SGDLS and CDR2 YYNGEE. Trimming pared 3 bases from V and 0 bases from J, leaving 8 bases between. This CDR3 has 14 amino acids. CDR3 coding DNA: TGTGCCAGCAGCGGGAGGGCTAGCACAGATACGCAGTATTTT. This sequence encodes CASSGRASTDTQYF.

J is TRBJ2-7 and V is TRBV28, with 8 nucleotides matching TRBD2. J lost 4 bases, V lost 2 bases, and 10 bases had no gene match. This CDR3 has 16 amino acids. Germline CDR1 MDHEN, CDR2 SYDVKM. CDR3 bases: TGTGCCAGCAGTTTACGGGGGACTAGTGGTGGTTACGAGCAGTACTTC. The encoded protein is CASSLRGTSGGYEQYF.

This sequence joins TRBV7-2 and TRBJ2-5, with D possibly being TRBD1 (6 bases). Germline V CDR1 and CDR2: SGHTA, FQGNSA. The CDR3 has 14 amino acids. With 5 bases removed from V and 0 bases from J, the gap between germline ends came to 10 bases. The CDR3 DNA is TGTGCCAGCAGCGTGACAGGAAACCAAGAGACCCAGTACTTC. Translated, it gives CASSVTGNQETQYF.

The chain uses TRBV4-1 and TRBJ2-7; TRBD1 agrees at 8 bases. CDR1 and CDR2 from the germline V gene are MGHRA and YSYEKL. Losses at the gene ends were 4 bases for V and 1 base for J; bases not matched to a gene: 3. CDR3 length: 14 residues. In nucleotides, the CDR3 is TGCGCCAGCAGCCGTGACAGGGGTTCCTACGAGCAGTACTTC. Protein: CASSRDRGSYEQYF.

This clone occurred a few times. V gene TRBV7-9 combines with J gene TRBJ1-1; tentatively, D is TRBD1 (6 bases). CDR3 length: 12 amino acids. Germline V gene data show CDR1 as SEHNR and CDR2 as FQNEAQ (reference sequence). Trimming pared 6 bases from V and 5 bases from J, leaving 10 bases between. The CDR3 region has the DNA TGTGCCAGCAGAACAGGGAGGACTGAAGCTTTCTTT. Its protein product is CASRTGRTEAFF.

V gene TRBV4-2 combines with J gene TRBJ2-7; D tentatively fits TRBD1 or TRBD2 (5 bases each). This CDR3 has 11 amino acids. Trimming removed 4 bases from V and 9 bases from J, with 10 bases in between. CDR1 is LGHNA, CDR2 YNFKEQ, per germline. CDR3 in amino acids: CASSPGTGQYF. The CDR3 DNA reads as TGTGCCAGCAGCCCCGGGACGGGGCAGTACTTC.

The rearrangement links TRBV30 to TRBJ1-6; D is unclear. V was shortened by 2 bases and J by 10 bases, with 15 bases between the two germline ends. Germline CDR1 GTSNPN, CDR2 SVGIG (reference sequence). This CDR3 region has 14 residues. The chain's CDR3 is CAWSSGEAGSPLHF. The CDR3, as DNA: TGTGCCTGGAGTTCTGGGGAGGCCGGGTCACCCCTCCACTTT.

To note about this clone: A junction boundary mismatches the germline segment, possibly from a read error. Other DNA sequences in the sample encode the same CDR3. This chain joins TRBV15 and TRBJ1-5, with unresolved D. The CDR3 loop spans 13 amino acids. Germline CDR1 and CDR2: LNHNV and YYDKDF (reference sequence). The chain's CDR3 is CATSRGSNQPQHF. As DNA, the CDR3 is TGCGCCACCAGCAGAGGCAGCAATCAGCCCCAGCATTTT.